Described below is a single T cell receptor beta chain sequence and its context. Sequencing of TCR beta drew on CD8+ and CD4+ T cells from blood. This sample is part of a study of CD8 T cells in Susac syndrome. RNA totalling about 0.45 to 1 ug underwent reverse transcription with random hexamers. MiXCR was run by TCRdb on the immunoSEQ multiplex PCR reads, yielding one entry per CDR3 protein. The sample consists of approximately 220,000 distinct CDR3 sequences, around nine tenths of them appearing once. Trimming cost V 4 bases and J 1 base, with 16 bases left between them. The CDR3 has 16 amino acids. Germline loops: CDR1 SGHNT, CDR2 YYREEE (reference sequence).

This sequence joins TRBV5-4 and TRBJ2-3; D is unresolved. This receptor was taken from a human donor with multiple sclerosis. Sequencing used CD8+ T cells from PBMCs. The CDR3 DNA reads TGTGCCAGCAGCGCCCCGTCTGGCGTCCGCACAGATACGCAGTATTTT. This translates into CASSAPSGVRTDTQYF.